A single sample gave rise to the 10 T cell receptor beta chains below, sequenced in a study of T cell changes during pregnancy in multiple sclerosis. TCRdb's copy holds only in-frame clones and misses some; the assay was immunoSEQ multiplex PCR. The data show roughly 47,000 clones, around 91% seen once. Specimen: CD8+ T cells from peripheral blood mononuclear cells, collected in the second trimester of pregnancy. Receptor source: a female donor with multiple sclerosis, enrolled in a pregnancy study.

The chain uses TRBV6-6 and TRBJ2-1; D remains ambiguous. The V end lost 2 bases, the J end lost 9 bases, and 17 bases lay between the germline ends. CDR1 is MNHNY and CDR2 is SVGAGI in the germline V gene (reference sequence). The CDR3 is 15 amino acids. CDR3 bases: TGTGCCAGCAGTTACACCGGGTCTTCGGCCGGTGAGCAGTTCTTC. This codes for CASSYTGSSAGEQFF.

By sample fraction, this clone is medium-sized. V is TRBV2 and J is TRBJ1-2; a possible D gene is TRBD1 (6 bases). Between the trimmed V and J ends, which lost 4 bases and 4 bases, there was a span of 13 bases. CDR1 is SNHLY, CDR2 FYNNEI, per germline. This CDR3 region has 14 residues. CDR3 in DNA: TGTGCCAGCAGTGTACCGGGAGGGGGCTATGGCTACACCTTC. Translated: CASSVPGGGYGYTF.

The chain uses TRBV19 and TRBJ1-2; a possible D gene is TRBD1 (6 bases). The CDR3 is 15 amino acids. Germline V gives CDR1 LNHDA, CDR2 SQIVND (reference sequence). With 5 bases removed from V and 5 bases from J, the gap between germline ends came to 18 bases. CDR3 in amino acids: CASSQEDRSQYGYTF. The CDR3 nucleotides read TGTGCCAGTAGTCAGGAGGACAGATCCCAATATGGCTACACCTTC.

This chain connects TRBV19 to TRBJ1-5; unclear D gene. Germline loops: CDR1 LNHDA, CDR2 SQIVND (reference sequence). The length of the CDR3 is 13 residues. V dropped 10 bases and J dropped 1 base, with 11 bases sitting between them. The DNA of the CDR3 is TGTGCCACCCGGCGAGGCAGCAATCAGCCCCAGCATTTT. This sequence encodes CATRRGSNQPQHF.

This chain links TRBV10-1 with TRBJ2-3; TRBD1 is a possible D gene (6 bases). Looked up from germline, CDR1 is WNHNN and CDR2 is SYGVQD (reference sequence). CDR3 length: 14 residues. The V end was cut by 3 bases, the J end by 6 bases, with 13 bases between. The chain's CDR3 is CASSDLYRADTQYF. The DNA for the CDR3 is TGCGCCAGCAGTGACCTTTACAGGGCCGATACGCAGTATTTT.

In its sample, this clone was seen once. The chain employs TRBV10-1 and TRBJ1-3; 9 positions match TRBD1. The CDR3 loop spans 19 amino acids. Germline-derived CDR1 and CDR2 are WNHNN and SYGVQD (reference sequence). V lost 4 bases to trimming and J lost 0 bases; unmatched junction nucleotides: 13. CDR3 loop: CASSAGGLGTGLSGNTIYF. Here the CDR3 DNA reads TGCGCCAGCAGTGCGGGCGGATTGGGGACAGGGCTCTCTGGAAACACCATATATTTT.

This clone occurred once. The V call is TRBV4-1, the J call TRBJ2-1; D is ambiguous. CDR1 MGHRA and CDR2 YSYEKL come from the germline V gene. The CDR3 sequence is 14 residues long. The V and J ends lost 0 bases and 2 bases respectively, with 5 bases between them. The CDR3 DNA is TGCGCCAGCAGCCAAGAGCGTACCTACAATGAGCAGTTCTTC. Encoded protein: CASSQERTYNEQFF.

The chain uses TRBV28 and TRBJ1-2; 7 bases are shared with TRBD1. Germline assignment: CDR1 MDHEN and CDR2 SYDVKM. Trimming removed 3 bases from V and 8 bases from J; junction bases left unmatched: 9. The CDR3 consists of 14 residues. The CDR3 coding sequence is TGTGCCAGCAGTTTTTGGGACAGTCTTCTGGGCTACACCTTC. Translation gives CASSFWDSLLGYTF.

CDR3 bases: TGTGCCAGCAGTGTCAGGGGAGAGGGCGGCTACACCTTC. Protein sequence: CASSVRGEGGYTF. The chain has TRBV6-1 and TRBJ1-2, with D maybe TRBD1 (6 bases). Trimming took 4 bases from V and 8 from J, leaving 14 bases between them. CDR3 length equals 13 residues. The germline gives CDR1 MNHNS, CDR2 SASEGT.

This rearrangement joins TRBV10-2 to TRBJ1-6; D might be TRBD1 (5 bases). CDR3 length: 16 amino acids. Germline assignment: CDR1 WSHSY and CDR2 SAAADI. V lost 6 bases and J lost 0, with 12 bases in between. The chain's CDR3 is CASSDRAGSYNSPLHF. CDR3 nucleotide sequence: TGCGCCAGCAGCGACAGAGCTGGCTCCTATAATTCACCCCTCCACTTT.